The sequence of this T cell receptor beta chain was determined in a study of early T cells in non-severe SARS-CoV-2 infection. A single record per CDR3 protein comes from TCRdb applying MiXCR to the 5' RACE reads. The sample contains tens of thousands of distinct CDR3 sequences, about 10% of which appear only once. This clonotype was counted many times. The ends were cut back, 4 bases at V and 8 bases at J, with 13 bases in the middle. Germline V gene data show CDR1 as SQVTM and CDR2 as ANQGSEA. The CDR3 is 12 residues long. Material: whole blood. This sequence joins TRBV29-1 and TRBJ2-3, with D hard to call. This clonotype originated in an adult who was a healthcare worker with PCR-confirmed SARS-CoV-2 infection or an uninfected control (not recorded which). The CDR3, as DNA: TGCAGCGTTGCCCTAGGGTCGGTTACGCAGTATTTT. Its translation is CSVALGSVTQYF.